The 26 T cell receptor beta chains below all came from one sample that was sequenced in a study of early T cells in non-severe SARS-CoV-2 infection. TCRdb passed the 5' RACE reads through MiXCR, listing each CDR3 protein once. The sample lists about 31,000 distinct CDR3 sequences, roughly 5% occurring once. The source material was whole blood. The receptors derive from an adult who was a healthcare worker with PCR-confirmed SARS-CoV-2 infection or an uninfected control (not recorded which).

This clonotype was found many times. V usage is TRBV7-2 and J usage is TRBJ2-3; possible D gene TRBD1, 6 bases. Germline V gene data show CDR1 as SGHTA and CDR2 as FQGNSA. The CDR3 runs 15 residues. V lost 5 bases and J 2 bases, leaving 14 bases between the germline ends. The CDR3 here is CASSSRQVATDTQYF. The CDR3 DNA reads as TGTGCCAGCAGCAGCAGACAGGTAGCCACAGATACGCAGTATTTT. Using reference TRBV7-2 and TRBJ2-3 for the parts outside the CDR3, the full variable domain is GAGVSQSPSNKVTEKGKDVELRCDPISGHTALYWYRQSLGQGLEFLIYFQGNSAPDKSGLPSDRFSAERTGGSVSTLTIQRTQQEDSAVYLCASSSRQVATDTQYFGPGTRLTVL.

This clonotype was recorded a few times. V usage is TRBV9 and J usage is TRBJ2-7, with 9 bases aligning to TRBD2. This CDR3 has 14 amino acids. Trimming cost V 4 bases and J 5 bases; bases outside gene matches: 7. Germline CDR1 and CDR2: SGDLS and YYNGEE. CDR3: CASSHGGRAHEQYF. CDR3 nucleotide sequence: TGTGCCAGCAGCCATGGCGGGAGGGCCCACGAGCAGTACTTC.

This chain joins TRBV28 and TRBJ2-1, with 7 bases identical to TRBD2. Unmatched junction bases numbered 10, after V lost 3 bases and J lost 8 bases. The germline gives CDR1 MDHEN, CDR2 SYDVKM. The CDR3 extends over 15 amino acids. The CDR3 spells CASSLAASGRDEQFF. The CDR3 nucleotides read TGTGCCAGCAGTTTGGCGGCTAGCGGCAGGGATGAGCAGTTCTTC.

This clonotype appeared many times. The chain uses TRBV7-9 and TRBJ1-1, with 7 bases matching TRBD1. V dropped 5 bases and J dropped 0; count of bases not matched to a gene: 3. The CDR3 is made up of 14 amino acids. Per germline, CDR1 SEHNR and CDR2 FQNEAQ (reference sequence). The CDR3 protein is CASSQGQMNTEAFF. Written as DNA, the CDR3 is TGTGCCAGCAGCCAGGGACAGATGAACACTGAAGCTTTCTTT.

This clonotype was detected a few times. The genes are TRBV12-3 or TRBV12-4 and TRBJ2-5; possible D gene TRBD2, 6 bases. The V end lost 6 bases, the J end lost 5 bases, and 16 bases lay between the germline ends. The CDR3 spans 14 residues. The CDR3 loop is CASSPGAGGETQYF. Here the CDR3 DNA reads TGTGCCAGCAGCCCCGGGGCAGGAGGGGAGACCCAGTACTTC.

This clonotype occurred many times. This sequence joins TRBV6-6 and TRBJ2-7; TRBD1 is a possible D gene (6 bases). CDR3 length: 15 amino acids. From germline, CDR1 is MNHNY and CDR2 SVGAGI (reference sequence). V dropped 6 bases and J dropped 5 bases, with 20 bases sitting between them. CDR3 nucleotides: TGTGCCAGCAGGTCTACCAGGGGTTCATCCCACGAGCAGTACTTC. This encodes CASRSTRGSSHEQYF.

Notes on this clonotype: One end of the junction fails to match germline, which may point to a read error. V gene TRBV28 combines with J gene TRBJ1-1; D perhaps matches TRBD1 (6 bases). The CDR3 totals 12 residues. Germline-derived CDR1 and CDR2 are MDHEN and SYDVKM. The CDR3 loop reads CASSLNSGTKDF. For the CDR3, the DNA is TGTGCCAGCAGTTTAAATTCCGGGACAAAAGATTTT.

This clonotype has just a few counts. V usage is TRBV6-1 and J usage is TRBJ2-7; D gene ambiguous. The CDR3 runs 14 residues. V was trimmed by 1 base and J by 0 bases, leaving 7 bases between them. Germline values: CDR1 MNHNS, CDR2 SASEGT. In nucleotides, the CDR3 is TGTGCCAGCAGTGAAGTCAGTTTCTCCTACGAGCAGTACTTC. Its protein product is CASSEVSFSYEQYF.

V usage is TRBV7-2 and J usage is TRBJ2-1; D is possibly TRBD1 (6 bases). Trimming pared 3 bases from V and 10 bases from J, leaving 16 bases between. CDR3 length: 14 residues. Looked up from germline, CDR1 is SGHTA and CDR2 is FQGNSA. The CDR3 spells CASSFTPQRGEQFF. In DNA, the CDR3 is TGTGCCAGCAGCTTCACCCCGCAAAGGGGGGAGCAGTTCTTC. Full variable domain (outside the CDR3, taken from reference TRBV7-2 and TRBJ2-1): GAGVSQSPSNKVTEKGKDVELRCDPISGHTALYWYRQSLGQGLEFLIYFQGNSAPDKSGLPSDRFSAERTGGSVSTLTIQRTQQEDSAVYLCASSFTPQRGEQFFGPGTRLTVL.

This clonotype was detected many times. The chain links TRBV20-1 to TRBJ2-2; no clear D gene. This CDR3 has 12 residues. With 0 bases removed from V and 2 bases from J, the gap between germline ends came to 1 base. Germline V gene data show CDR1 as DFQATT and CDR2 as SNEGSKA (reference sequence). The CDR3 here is CSARDNTGELFF. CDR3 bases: TGCAGTGCTAGAGATAACACCGGGGAGCTGTTTTTT.

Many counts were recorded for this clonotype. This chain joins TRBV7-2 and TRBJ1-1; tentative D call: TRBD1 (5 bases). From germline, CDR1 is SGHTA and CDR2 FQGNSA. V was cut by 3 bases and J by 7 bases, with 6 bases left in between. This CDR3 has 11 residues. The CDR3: CASSFRGEAFF. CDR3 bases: TGTGCCAGCAGCTTTAGGGGTGAAGCTTTCTTT.

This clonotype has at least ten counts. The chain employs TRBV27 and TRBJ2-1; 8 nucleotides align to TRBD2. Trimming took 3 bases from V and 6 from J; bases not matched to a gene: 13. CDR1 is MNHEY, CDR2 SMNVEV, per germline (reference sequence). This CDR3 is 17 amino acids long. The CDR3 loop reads CASSLAYTGTSVNEQFF. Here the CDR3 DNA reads TGTGCCAGCAGTTTGGCCTACACCGGGACTAGTGTCAATGAGCAGTTCTTC.

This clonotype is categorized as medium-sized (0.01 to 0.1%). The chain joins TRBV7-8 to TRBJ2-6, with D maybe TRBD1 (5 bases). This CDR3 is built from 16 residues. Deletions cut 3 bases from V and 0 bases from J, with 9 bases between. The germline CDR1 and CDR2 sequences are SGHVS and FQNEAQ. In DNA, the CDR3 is TGTGCCAGCAGCTTCATAGGGGCCTCTGGGGCCAACGTCCTGACTTTC. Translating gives CASSFIGASGANVLTF.

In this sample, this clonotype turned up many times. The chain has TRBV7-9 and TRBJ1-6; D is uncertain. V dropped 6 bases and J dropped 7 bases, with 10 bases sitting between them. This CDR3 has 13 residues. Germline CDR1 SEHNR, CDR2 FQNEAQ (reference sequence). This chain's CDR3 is CASSVGRNSPLHF. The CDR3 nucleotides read TGTGCCAGCAGTGTCGGCAGAAATTCACCCCTCCACTTT.

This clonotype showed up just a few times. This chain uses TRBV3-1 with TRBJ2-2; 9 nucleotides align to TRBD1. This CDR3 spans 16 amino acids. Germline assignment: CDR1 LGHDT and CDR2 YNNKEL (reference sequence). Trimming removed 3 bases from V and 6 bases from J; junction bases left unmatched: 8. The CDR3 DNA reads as TGTGCCAGCAGCCATTCCGGGACAGGGAGGCCCGGGGAGCTGTTTTTT. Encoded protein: CASSHSGTGRPGELFF.

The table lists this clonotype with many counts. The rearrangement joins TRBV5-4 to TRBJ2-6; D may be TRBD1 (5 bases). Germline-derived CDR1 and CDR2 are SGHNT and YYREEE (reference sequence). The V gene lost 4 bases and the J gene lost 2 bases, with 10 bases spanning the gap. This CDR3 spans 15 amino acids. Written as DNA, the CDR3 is TGTGCCAGCAGCCCCGTCAGGGCTGGGGCCAACGTCCTGACTTTC. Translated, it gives CASSPVRAGANVLTF.

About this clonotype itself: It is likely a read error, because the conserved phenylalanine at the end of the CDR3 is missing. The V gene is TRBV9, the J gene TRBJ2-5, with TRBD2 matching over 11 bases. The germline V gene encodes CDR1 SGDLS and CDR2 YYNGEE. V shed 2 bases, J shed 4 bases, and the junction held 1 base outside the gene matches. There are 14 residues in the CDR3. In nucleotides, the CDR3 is TGTGCCAGCAGCGTGGGGACTAGCGGAGAGACCCAGTACCTC. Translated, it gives CASSVGTSGETQYL.

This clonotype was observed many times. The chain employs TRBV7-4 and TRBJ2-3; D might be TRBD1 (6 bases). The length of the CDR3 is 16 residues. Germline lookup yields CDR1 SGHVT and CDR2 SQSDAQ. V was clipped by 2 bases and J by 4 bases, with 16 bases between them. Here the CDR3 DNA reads TGTGCCAGCAGCTTACTTTTACAGGGAATAGCAGATACGCAGTATTTT. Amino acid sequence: CASSLLLQGIADTQYF.

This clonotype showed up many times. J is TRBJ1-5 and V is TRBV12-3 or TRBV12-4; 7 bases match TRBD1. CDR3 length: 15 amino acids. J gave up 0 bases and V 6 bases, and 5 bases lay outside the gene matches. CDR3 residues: CASSLGQISNQPQHF. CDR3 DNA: TGTGCCAGCAGCCTGGGACAGATTAGCAATCAGCCCCAGCATTTT.

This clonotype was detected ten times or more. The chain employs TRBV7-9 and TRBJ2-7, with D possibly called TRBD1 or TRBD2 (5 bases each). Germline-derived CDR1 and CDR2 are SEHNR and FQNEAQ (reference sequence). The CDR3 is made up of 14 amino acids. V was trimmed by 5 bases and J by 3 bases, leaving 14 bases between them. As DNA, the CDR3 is TGTGCCAGCAGCGGCCGGGACCACAGCTACGAGCAGTACTTC. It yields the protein CASSGRDHSYEQYF.

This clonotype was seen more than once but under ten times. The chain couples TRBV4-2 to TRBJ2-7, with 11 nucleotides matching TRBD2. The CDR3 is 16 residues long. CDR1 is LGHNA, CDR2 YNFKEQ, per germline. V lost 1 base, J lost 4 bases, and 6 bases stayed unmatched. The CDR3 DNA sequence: TGTGCCAGCAGCCAAGGGAGGGGACTAGCGGATTACGAGCAGTACTTC. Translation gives CASSQGRGLADYEQYF.

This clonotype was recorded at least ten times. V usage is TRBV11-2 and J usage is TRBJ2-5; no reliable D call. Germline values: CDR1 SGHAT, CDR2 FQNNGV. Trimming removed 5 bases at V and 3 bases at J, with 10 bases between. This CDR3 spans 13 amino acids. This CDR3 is CASSPRLKETQYF. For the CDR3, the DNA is TGTGCCAGCAGCCCCAGGTTGAAAGAGACCCAGTACTTC.

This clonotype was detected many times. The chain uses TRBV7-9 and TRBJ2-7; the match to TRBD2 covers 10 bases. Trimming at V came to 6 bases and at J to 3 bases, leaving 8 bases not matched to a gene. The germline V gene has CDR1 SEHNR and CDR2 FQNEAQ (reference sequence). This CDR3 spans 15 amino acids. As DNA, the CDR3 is TGTGCCAGCAGTCCTAGTCCTAGCGGGAGCTACGAGCAGTACTTC. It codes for CASSPSPSGSYEQYF.

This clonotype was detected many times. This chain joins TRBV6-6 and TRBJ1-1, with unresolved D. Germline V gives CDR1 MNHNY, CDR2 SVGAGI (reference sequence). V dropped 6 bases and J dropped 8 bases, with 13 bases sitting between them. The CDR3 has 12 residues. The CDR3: CASSAHPREAFF. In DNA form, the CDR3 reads TGTGCCAGCAGCGCCCACCCCCGAGAAGCTTTCTTT.

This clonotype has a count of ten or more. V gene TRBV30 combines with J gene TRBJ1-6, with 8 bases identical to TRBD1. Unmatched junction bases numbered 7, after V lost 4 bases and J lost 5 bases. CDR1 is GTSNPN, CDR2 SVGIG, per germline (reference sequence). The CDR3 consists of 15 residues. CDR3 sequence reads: CAWKSGQGDNSPLHF. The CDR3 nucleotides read TGTGCCTGGAAAAGCGGACAGGGTGATAATTCACCCCTCCACTTT.

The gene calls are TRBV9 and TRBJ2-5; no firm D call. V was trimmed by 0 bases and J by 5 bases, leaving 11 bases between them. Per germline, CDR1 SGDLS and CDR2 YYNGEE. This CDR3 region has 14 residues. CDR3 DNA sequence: TGTGCCAGCAGCGTAGGAAGAAACGGGGAGACCCAGTACTTC. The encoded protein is CASSVGRNGETQYF.